This TCR beta chain is from a study of response to subunit inactivated influenza vaccine. Study-wide results and caveats: Few new T cells, the authors suggested, are recruited by each seasonal influenza vaccination.

As concerns this clonotype: No antigen is known for it.

CDR3 size: 12 residues. Deletions cut 7 bases from V and 7 bases from J, with 11 bases between. MiXCR, applied by TCRdb to the RT-PCR reads, yields one record per CDR3 protein. The table has 500,000 to 600,000 distinct CDR3 sequences, about an eighth seen once; the top ten hold roughly 13%. The receptor was isolated from a man aged 45-60 years who received an inactivated influenza vaccine. Here the sequenced sample was PBMCs from blood, taken roughly 48 days after vaccination. This rearrangement joins TRBV12-3 or TRBV12-4 to TRBJ2-1, with no clear D. The DNA for the CDR3 is TGTGCCAGCACCTTCCGAGTTAATGAGCAGTTCTTC. The encoded protein is CASTFRVNEQFF.